Given below is one TCR beta chain in context. Its target is unknown. This table comes from immunoSEQ multiplex PCR, and its TCRdb copy is limited to in-frame clones, with some not included. The table includes about 190,000 clones, over 80% detected once. The entry originates in a study of T cell responses to AZD1222 COVID-19 vaccine. General study findings and limits: The number of AZD1222 recipients seropositive at baseline was only five or six.

CDR3 length: 14 residues. V dropped 2 bases and J dropped 4 bases, with 11 bases sitting between them. Per germline, CDR1 MNHNS and CDR2 SASEGT. The source material was peripheral blood, sampled on day 0 of MenACWY control vaccination. This TCR was recovered from an adult in good health. This rearrangement joins TRBV6-1 to TRBJ1-1; D is undetermined. The CDR3 coding sequence is TGTGCCAGCAGTGAAAAGTGGTTGAGCACTGAAGCTTTCTTT. Translating gives CASSEKWLSTEAFF.